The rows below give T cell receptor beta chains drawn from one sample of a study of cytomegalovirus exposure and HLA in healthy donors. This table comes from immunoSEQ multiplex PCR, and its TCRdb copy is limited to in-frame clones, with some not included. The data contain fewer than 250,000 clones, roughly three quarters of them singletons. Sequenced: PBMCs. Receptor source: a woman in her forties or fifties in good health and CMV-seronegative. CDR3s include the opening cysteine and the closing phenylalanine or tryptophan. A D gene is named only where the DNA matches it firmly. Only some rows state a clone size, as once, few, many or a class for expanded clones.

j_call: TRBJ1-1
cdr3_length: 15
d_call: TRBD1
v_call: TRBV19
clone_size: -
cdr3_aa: CASSISGGVNTEAFF
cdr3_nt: TGTGCCAGTAGTATCTCAGGGGGCGTAAACACTGAAGCTTTCTTT

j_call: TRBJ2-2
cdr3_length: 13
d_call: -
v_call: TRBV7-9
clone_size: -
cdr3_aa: CAGSLSNTGELFF
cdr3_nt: TGTGCCGGCAGCTTAAGCAACACCGGGGAGCTGTTTTTT

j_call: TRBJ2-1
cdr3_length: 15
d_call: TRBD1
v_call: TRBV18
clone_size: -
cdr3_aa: CASSPPVQGKNEQFF
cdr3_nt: TGTGCCAGCTCACCACCGGTACAGGGGAAAAATGAGCAGTTCTTC

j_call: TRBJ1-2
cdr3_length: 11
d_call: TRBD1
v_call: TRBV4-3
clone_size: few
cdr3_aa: CASSRTGFYTF
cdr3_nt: TGCGCCAGCAGCCGGACAGGGTTTTACACCTTC

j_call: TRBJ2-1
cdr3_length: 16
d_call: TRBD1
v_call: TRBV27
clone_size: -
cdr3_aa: CASSSYRGMTYNEQFF
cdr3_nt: TGTGCCAGCAGTTCCTACAGGGGGATGACCTACAATGAGCAGTTCTTC

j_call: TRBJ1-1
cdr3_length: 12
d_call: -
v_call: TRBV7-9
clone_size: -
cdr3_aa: CASSPGTLKAFF
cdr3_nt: TGTGCCAGCAGCCCCGGGACTCTAAAAGCTTTCTTT

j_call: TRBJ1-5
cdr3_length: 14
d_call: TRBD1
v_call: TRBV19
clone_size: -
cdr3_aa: CASSDGTGNQPQHF
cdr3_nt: TGTGCCAGTAGTGACGGGACAGGGAATCAGCCCCAGCATTTT

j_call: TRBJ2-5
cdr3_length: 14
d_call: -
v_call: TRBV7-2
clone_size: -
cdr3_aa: CASSPQEVQETQYF
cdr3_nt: TGTGCCAGCAGCCCCCAGGAGGTCCAGGAGACCCAGTACTTC

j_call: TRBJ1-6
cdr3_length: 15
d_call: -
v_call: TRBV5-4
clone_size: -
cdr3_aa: CASSFPGSKTSPLHF
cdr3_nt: TGTGCCAGCAGCTTTCCGGGATCTAAGACTTCACCCCTCCACTTT

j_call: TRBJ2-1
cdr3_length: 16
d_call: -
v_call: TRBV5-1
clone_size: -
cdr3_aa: CASSLVTQGKVNEQFF
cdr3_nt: TGCGCCAGCAGCTTGGTAACCCAGGGCAAGGTCAATGAGCAGTTCTTC

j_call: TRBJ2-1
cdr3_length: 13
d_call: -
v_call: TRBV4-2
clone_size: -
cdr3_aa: CASSPQTVNEQFF
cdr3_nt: TGTGCCAGCAGCCCTCAGACAGTCAATGAGCAGTTCTTC

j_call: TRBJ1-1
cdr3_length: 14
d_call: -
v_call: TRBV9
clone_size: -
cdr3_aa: CASSPGGRNTEAFF
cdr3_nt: TGTGCCAGCAGCCCCGGAGGTAGGAACACTGAAGCTTTCTTT

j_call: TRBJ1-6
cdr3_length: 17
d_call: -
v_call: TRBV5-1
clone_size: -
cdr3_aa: CASSLVSLSSYNSPLHF
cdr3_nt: TGCGCCAGCAGCTTGGTCTCCCTCAGCTCCTATAATTCACCCCTCCACTTT

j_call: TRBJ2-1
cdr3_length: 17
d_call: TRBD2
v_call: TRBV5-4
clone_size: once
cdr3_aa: CASSWANLAGDYNEQFF
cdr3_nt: TGTGCCAGCAGCTGGGCCAACCTAGCGGGGGATTACAATGAGCAGTTCTTC

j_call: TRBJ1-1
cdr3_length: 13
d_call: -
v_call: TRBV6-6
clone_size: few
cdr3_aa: CAAKQVLNTEAFF
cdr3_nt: TGTGCCGCGAAGCAGGTTTTGAACACTGAAGCTTTCTTT

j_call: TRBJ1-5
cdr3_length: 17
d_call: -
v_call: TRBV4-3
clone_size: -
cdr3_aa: CASSQERGRGQFQPQHF
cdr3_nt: TGCGCCAGCAGCCAAGAGCGCGGGAGGGGACAATTTCAGCCCCAGCATTTT

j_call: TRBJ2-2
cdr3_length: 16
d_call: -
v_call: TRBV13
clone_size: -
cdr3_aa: CASSLEGARNTGELFF
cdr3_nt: TGTGCCAGCAGCTTAGAGGGAGCCCGTAACACCGGGGAGCTGTTTTTT

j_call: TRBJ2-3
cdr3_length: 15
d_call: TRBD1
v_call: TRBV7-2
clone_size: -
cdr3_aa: CASSLFRGRGDTQYF
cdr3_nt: TGTGCCAGCAGCTTATTCAGGGGGCGCGGAGATACGCAGTATTTT

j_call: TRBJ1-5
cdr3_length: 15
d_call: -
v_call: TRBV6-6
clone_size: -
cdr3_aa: CASSYEGRGNQPQHF
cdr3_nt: TGTGCCAGCAGTTACGAGGGTAGGGGCAATCAGCCCCAGCATTTT

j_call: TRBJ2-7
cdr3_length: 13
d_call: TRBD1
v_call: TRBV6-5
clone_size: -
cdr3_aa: CASRPDRGMEQYF
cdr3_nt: TGTGCCAGCAGACCGGACAGGGGGATGGAGCAGTACTTC

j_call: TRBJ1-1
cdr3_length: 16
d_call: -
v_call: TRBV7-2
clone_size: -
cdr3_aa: CASSAGRGGARTEAFF
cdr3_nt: TGTGCCAGCAGCGCCGGGCGGGGGGGCGCGCGCACTGAAGCTTTCTTT

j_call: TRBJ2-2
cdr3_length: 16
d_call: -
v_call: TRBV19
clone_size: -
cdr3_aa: CASGTPSGASLGELFF
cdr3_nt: TGTGCCAGTGGGACACCAAGCGGGGCCTCGCTGGGGGAGCTGTTTTTT

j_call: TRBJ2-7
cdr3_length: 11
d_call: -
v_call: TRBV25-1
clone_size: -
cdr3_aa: CASSPLYEQYF
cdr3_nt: TGTGCCAGCAGCCCCCTCTACGAGCAGTACTTC

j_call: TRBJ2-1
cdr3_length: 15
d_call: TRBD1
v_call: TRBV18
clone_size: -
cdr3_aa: CASSRGQGVYNEQFF
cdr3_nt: TGTGCCAGCTCACGCGGACAGGGTGTCTACAATGAGCAGTTCTTC

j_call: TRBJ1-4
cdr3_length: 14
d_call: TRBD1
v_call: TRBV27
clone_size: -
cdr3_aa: CASTTWTGNEKLFF
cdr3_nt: TGTGCCAGCACCACTTGGACAGGGAATGAAAAACTGTTTTTT

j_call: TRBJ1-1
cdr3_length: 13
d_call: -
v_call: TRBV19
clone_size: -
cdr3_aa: CASSLNRNTEAFF
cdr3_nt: TGTGCCAGTAGTCTTAACAGGAACACTGAAGCTTTCTTT

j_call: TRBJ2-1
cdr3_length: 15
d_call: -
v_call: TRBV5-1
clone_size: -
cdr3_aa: CASSLVVGGDNEQFF
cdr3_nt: TGCGCCAGCAGCTTGGTAGTCGGAGGGGACAATGAGCAGTTCTTC

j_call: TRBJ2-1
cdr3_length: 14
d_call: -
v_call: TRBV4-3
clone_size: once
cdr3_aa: CASSQEGGGHEQFF
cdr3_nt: TGCGCCAGCAGCCAAGAAGGCGGAGGTCATGAGCAGTTCTTC

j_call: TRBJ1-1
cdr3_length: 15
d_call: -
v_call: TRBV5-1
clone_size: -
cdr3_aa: CASSFGPGRNTEAFF
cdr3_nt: TGCGCCAGCAGCTTCGGTCCCGGGAGGAACACTGAAGCTTTCTTT

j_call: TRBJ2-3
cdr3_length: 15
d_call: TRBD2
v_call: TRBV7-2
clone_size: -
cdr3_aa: CASSLSQRGTDTQYF
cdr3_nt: TGTGCCAGCAGCCTTTCACAGCGGGGTACAGATACGCAGTATTTT

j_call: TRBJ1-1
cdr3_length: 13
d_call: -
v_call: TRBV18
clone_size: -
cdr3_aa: CASSVSGNTEAFF
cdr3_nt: TGTGCCAGCTCCGTCTCGGGTAACACTGAAGCTTTCTTT

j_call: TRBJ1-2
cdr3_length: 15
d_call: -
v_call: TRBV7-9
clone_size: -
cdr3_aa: CASSPPTGWDDGYTF
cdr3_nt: TGTGCCAGCAGCCCCCCCACAGGGTGGGATGATGGCTACACCTTC

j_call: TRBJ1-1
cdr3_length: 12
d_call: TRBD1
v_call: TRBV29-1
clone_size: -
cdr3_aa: CSGGQGRTEAFF
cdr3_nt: TGCAGCGGGGGACAGGGTCGCACTGAAGCTTTCTTT

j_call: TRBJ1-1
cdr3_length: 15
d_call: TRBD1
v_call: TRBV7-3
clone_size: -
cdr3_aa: CASRLGQGLDTEAFF
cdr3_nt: TGTGCCAGCAGATTGGGACAGGGATTGGACACTGAAGCTTTCTTT

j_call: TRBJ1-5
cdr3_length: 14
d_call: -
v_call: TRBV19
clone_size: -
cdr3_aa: CASSADSPNQPQHF
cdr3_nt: TGTGCCAGTAGTGCCGACAGCCCTAATCAGCCCCAGCATTTT

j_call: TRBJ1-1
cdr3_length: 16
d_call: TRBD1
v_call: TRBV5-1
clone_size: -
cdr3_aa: CASSLSGQGMNTEAFF
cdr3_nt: TGCGCCAGCAGCTTGAGTGGACAGGGTATGAACACTGAAGCTTTCTTT

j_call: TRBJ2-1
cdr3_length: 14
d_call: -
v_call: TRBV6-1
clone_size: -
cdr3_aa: CASRIGQGSDEQFF
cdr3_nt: TGTGCCAGCAGAATCGGCCAGGGCTCGGATGAGCAGTTCTTC

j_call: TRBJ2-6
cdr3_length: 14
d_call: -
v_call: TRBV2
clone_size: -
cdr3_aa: CASTQVSGANVLTF
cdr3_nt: TGTGCCAGCACTCAGGTCTCTGGGGCCAACGTCCTGACTTTC

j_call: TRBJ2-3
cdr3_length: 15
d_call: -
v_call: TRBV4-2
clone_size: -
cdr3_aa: CASSQLSPTTDTQYF
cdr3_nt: TGTGCCAGCAGCCAACTTAGCCCCACCACAGATACGCAGTATTTT

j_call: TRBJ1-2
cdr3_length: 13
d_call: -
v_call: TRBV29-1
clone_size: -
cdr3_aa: CSAGLDGGSGYTF
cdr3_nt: TGCAGCGCCGGCCTTGATGGGGGCTCAGGCTACACCTTC

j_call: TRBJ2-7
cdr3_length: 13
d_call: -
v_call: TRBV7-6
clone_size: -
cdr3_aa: CASSLSRGYEQYF
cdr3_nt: TGTGCCAGCAGCTTGTCCCGCGGCTACGAGCAGTACTTC

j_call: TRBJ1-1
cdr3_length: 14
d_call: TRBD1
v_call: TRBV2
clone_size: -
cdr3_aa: CASSRQGMNTEAFF
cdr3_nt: TGTGCCAGCAGTAGACAGGGGATGAACACTGAAGCTTTCTTT

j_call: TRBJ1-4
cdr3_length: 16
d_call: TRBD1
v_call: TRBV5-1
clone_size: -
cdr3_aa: CASSLGRGLTNEKLFF
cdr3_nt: TGCGCCAGCAGCTTGGGCAGGGGGCTAACTAATGAAAAACTGTTTTTT

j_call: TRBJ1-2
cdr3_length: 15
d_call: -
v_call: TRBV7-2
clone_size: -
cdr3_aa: CASSLEGHPNYGYTF
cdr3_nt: TGTGCCAGCAGCTTAGAGGGACACCCAAACTATGGCTACACCTTC

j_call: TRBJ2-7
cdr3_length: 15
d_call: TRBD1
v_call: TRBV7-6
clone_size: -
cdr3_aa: CASSPPGDRAYEQYF
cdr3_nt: TGTGCCAGCAGCCCCCCGGGGGACAGGGCCTACGAGCAGTACTTC

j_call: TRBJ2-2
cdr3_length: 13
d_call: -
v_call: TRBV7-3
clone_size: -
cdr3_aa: CASSGTGTGELFF
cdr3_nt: TGTGCCAGCAGCGGTACAGGGACCGGGGAGCTGTTTTTT

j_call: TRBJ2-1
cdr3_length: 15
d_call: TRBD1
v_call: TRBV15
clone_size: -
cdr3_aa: CATSREQGAHNEQFF
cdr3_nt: TGTGCCACCAGCAGAGAACAGGGGGCCCACAATGAGCAGTTCTTC

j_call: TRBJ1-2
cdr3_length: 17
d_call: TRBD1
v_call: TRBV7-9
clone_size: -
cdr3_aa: CASSATSGTGANYGYTF
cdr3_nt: TGTGCCAGCAGCGCCACGTCCGGGACAGGGGCCAACTATGGCTACACCTTC

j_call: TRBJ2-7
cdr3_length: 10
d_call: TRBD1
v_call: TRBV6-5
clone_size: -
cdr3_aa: CAIQDRAEYF
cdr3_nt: TGTGCCATACAGGACAGGGCGGAGTACTTC

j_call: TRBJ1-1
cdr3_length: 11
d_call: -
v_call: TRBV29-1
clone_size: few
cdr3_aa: CSVVQNTEAFF
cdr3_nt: TGCAGCGTTGTACAGAACACTGAAGCTTTCTTT

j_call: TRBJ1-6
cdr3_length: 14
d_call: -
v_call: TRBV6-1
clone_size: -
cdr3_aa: CASSEVQSNSPLHF
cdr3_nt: TGTGCCAGCAGTGAAGTTCAGTCCAATTCACCCCTCCACTTT

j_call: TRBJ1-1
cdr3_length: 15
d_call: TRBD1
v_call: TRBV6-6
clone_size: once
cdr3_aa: CASRPGQGGGTEAFF
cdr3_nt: TGTGCCAGCAGACCCGGACAGGGCGGCGGAACTGAAGCTTTCTTT

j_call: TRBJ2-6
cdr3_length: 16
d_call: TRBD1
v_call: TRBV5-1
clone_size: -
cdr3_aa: CASSLEGASGANVLTF
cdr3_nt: TGCGCCAGCAGCTTGGAGGGGGCCTCTGGGGCCAACGTCCTGACTTTC

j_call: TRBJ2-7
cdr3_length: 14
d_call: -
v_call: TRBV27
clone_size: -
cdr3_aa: CASTGGGSSYEQYF
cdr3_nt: TGTGCCAGCACGGGCGGGGGCTCCTCCTACGAGCAGTACTTC

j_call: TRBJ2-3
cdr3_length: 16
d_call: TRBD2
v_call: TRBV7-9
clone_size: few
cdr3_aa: CASSLDISGVADTQYF
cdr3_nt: TGTGCCAGCAGCTTAGACATTAGCGGGGTCGCAGATACGCAGTATTTT